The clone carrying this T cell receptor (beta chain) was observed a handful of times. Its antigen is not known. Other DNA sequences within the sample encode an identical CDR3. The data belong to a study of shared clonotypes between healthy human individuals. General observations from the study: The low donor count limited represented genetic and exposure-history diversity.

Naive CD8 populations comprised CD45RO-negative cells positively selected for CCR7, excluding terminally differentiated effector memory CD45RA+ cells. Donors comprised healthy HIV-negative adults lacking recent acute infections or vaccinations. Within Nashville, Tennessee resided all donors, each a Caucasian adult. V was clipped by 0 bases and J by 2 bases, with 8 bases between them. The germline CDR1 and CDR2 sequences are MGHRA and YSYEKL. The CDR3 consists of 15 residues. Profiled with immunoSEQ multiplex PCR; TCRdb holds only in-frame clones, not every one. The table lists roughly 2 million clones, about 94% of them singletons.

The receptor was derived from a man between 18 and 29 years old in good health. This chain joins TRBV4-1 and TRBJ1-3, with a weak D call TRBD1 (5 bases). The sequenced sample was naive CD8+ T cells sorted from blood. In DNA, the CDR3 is TGCGCCAGCAGCCAAGATCGGGGGGCTGGAAACACCATATATTTT. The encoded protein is CASSQDRGAGNTIYF.